This TCR beta chain was recorded in a study of OX40 agonist ivuxolimab in advanced cancers. This clone showed up just once. Per the germline V gene, CDR1 is MNHEY and CDR2 is SVGAGI. V lost 1 base and J 5 bases, leaving 16 bases between the germline ends. This CDR3 region has 16 residues. The repertoire was sequenced with immunoSEQ multiplex PCR; TCRdb's copy has only in-frame clones and lacks some. The sample contains about 89,000 clones, roughly 84% of which appear only once. The specimen comprised CD4+ or CD8+ T cells sorted from blood, sampled in a trial of the OX40 agonist ivuxolimab. This chain uses TRBV6-5 with TRBJ2-3, with D hard to call. The clonotype was recovered from an adult with an advanced solid tumor such as melanoma, head and neck, liver or kidney cancer. Here the CDR3 reads CASSYYGPQVGDTQYF. The CDR3 DNA is TGTGCCAGCAGTTACTACGGACCCCAAGTTGGAGATACGCAGTATTTT.